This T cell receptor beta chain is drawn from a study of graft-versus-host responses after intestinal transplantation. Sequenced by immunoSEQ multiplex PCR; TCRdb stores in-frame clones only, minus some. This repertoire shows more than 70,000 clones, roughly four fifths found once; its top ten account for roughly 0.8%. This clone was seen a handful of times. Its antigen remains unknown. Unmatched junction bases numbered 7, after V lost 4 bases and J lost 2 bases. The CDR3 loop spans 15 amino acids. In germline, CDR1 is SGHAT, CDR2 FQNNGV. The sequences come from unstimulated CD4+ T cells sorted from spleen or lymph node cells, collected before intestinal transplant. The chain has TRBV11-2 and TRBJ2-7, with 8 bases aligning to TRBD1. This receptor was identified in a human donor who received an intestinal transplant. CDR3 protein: CASSSYRGVTYEQYF. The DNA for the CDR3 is TGTGCCAGCAGCTCCTACAGGGGGGTCACCTACGAGCAGTACTTC.